Below, 4 T cell receptor beta chains from the same sample are listed, as sequenced in a study of blood T cell repertoires in COVID-19. Data came from immunoSEQ multiplex PCR; TCRdb stores just in-frame clones and leaves some out. The sample contains some 330,000 clones, approximately 87% of which appear only once. Sequenced material: PBMCs or T cells enriched from blood (not recorded which). The receptors stem from a man in his forties in a cohort exposed to, infected with or recovered from COVID-19 (not recorded which).

The chain combines TRBV18 with TRBJ2-7, with TRBD1 identical over 7 bases. Germline V gene lookup returns CDR1 KGHSH and CDR2 LQKENI. V gave up 2 bases and J gave up 4 bases; unmatched junction bases: 14. The CDR3 runs to 17 residues. CDR3 loop: CASSPSQSGGLLYEQYF. The CDR3, as DNA: TGTGCCAGCTCACCAAGCCAGTCAGGGGGATTACTATACGAGCAGTACTTC.

The gene calls are TRBV27 and TRBJ1-1; TRBD1 agrees at 12 bases. In germline, CDR1 is MNHEY, CDR2 SMNVEV (reference sequence). CDR3 size: 16 residues. V lost 4 bases, J lost 5 bases, and 8 bases stayed unmatched. As DNA, the CDR3 is TGTGCCAGCAGTTCCGGGACAGGGGGCGGAAGTACTGAAGCTTTCTTT. Translating gives CASSSGTGGGSTEAFF.

The chain carries TRBV19 and TRBJ2-1; tentative D call: TRBD2 (5 bases). Germline CDR1 and CDR2: LNHDA and SQIVND (reference sequence). The CDR3 extends over 13 amino acids. The ends were cut back, 2 bases at V and 8 bases at J, with 10 bases in the middle. The CDR3 region has the DNA TGTGCCAGTAGTATAACCGCGCGGGATGAGCAGTTCTTC. Amino acids: CASSITARDEQFF.

Turning to this clone: The sample holds other DNA sequences that translate to the same CDR3. The chain has TRBV5-1 and TRBJ1-6, with 8 bases matching TRBD1. CDR1 and CDR2 (germline): SGHRS, YFSETQ. This CDR3 is 15 amino acids long. Germline trimming cut 0 bases from V and 10 bases from J; bases unmatched to any gene: 6. The CDR3 DNA sequence: TGCGCCAGCAGCTTGGCCGGACAGGGCTACTCACCCCTCCACTTT. As protein: CASSLAGQGYSPLHF. The entire variable domain, with the rest obtained from reference TRBV5-1 and TRBJ1-6, is as follows: KAGVTQTPRYLIKTRGQQVTLSCSPISGHRSVSWYQQTPGQGLQFLFEYFSETQRNKGNFPGRFSGRQFSNSRSEMNVSTLELGDSALYLCASSLAGQGYSPLHFGNGTRLTVT.